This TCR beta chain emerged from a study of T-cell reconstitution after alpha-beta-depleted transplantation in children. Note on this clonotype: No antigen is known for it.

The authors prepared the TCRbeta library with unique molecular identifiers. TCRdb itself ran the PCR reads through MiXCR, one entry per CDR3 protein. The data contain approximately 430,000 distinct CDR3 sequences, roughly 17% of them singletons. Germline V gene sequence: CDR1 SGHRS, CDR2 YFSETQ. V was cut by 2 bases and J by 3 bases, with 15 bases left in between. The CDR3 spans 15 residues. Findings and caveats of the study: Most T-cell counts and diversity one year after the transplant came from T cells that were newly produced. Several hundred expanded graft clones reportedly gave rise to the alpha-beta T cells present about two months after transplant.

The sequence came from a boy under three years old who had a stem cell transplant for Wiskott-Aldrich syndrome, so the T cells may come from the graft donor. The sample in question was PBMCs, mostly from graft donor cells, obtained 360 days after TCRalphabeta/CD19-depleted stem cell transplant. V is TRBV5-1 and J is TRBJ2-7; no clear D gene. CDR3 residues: CASSLSTVIYYEQYF. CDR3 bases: TGCGCCAGCAGCTTAAGCACAGTGATCTACTACGAGCAGTACTTC.